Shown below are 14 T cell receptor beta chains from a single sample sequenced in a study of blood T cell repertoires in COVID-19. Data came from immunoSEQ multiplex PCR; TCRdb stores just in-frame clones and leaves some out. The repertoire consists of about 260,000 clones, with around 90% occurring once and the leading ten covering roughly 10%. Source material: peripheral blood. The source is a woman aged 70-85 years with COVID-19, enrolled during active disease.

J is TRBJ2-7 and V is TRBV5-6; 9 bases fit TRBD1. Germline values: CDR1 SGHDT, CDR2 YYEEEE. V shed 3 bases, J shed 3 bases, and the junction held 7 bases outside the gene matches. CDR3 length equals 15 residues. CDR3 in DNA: TGTGCCAGCAGCTGGACAGGGGAAACTTTCTACGAGCAGTACTTC. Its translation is CASSWTGETFYEQYF.

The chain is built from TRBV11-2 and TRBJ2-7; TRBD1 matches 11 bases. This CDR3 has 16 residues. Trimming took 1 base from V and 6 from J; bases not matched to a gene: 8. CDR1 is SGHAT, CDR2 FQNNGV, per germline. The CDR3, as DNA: TGTGCCAGCAGCTTAGTGGCTTCCGGGACAGGGGGCGAGCAGTACTTC. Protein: CASSLVASGTGGEQYF. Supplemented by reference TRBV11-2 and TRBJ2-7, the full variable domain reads EAGVAQSPRYKIIEKRQSVAFWCNPISGHATLYWYQQILGQGPKLLIQFQNNGVVDDSQLPKDRFSAERLKGVDSTLKIQPAKLEDSAVYLCASSLVASGTGGEQYFGPGTRLTVT.

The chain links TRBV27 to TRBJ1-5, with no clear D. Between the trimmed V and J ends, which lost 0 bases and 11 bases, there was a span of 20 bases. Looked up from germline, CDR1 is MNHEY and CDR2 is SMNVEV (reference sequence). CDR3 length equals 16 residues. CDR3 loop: CASSLSAGYSNTAQHF. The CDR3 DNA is TGTGCCAGCAGTTTATCTGCCGGCTATAGCAATACGGCCCAGCATTTT.

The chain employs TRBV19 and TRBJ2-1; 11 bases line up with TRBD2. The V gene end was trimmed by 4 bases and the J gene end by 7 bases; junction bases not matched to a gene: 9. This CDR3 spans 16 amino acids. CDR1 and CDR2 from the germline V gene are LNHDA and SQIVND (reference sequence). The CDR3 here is CASSTRSGRALNEQFF. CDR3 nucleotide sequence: TGTGCCAGTAGTACCCGTAGCGGGAGGGCCTTAAATGAGCAGTTCTTC.

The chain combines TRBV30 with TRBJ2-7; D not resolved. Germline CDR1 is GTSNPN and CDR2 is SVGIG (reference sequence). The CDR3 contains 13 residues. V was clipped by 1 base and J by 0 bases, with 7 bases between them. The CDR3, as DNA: TGTGCCTGGAGTGCCTTGAGCTCCTACGAGCAGTACTTC. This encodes CAWSALSSYEQYF.

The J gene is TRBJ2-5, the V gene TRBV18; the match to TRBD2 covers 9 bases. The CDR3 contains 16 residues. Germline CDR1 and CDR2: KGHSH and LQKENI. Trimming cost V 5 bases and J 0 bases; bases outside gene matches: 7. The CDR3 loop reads CASSATSGLYQETQYF. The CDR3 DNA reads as TGTGCCAGCTCAGCGACTAGCGGACTGTACCAAGAGACCCAGTACTTC.

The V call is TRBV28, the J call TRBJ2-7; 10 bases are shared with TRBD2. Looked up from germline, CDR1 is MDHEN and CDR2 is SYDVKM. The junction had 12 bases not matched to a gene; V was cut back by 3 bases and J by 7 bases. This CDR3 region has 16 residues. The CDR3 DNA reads TGTGCCAGCAGTTTGTTAGCGGGAGGCCTCCATTTGGAGCAGTACTTC. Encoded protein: CASSLLAGGLHLEQYF.

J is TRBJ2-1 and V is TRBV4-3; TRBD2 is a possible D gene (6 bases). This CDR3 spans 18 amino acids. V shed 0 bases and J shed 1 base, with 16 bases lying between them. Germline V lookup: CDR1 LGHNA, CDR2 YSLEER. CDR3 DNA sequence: TGCGCCAGCAGCCAAGATTCGGGCCAGCGGGCATCCTACAATGAGCAGTTCTTC. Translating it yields CASSQDSGQRASYNEQFF.

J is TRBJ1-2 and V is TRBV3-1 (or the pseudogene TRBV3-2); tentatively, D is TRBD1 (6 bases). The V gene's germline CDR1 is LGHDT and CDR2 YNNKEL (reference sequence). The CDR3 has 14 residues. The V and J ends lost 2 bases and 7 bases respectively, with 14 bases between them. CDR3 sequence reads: CASSQLTGMGGYTF. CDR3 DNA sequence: TGTGCCAGCAGCCAATTAACAGGGATGGGTGGCTACACCTTC.

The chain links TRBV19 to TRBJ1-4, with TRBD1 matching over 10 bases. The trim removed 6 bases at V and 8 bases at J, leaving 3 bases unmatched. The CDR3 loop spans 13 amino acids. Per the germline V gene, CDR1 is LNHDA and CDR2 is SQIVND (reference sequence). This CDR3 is CASRTGGGEKLFF. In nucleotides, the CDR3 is TGTGCCAGTAGGACAGGGGGCGGCGAAAAACTGTTTTTT.

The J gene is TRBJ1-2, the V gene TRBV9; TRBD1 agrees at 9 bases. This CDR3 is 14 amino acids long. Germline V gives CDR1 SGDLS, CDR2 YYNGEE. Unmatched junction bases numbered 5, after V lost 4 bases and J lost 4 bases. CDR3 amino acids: CASSQGQGSYGYTF. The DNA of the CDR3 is TGTGCCAGCAGCCAAGGACAGGGGAGCTATGGCTACACCTTC.

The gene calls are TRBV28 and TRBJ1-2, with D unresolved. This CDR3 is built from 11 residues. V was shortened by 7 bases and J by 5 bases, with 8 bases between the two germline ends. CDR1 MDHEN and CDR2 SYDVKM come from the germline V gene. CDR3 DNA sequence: TGTGCCAGCAATAGTAGATATGGCTACACCTTC. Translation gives CASNSRYGYTF.

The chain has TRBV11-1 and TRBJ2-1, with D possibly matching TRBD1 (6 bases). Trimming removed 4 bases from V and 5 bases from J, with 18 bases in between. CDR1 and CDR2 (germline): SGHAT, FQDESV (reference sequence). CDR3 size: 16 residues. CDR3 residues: CASSSGKADRNNEQFF. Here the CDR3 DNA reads TGTGCCAGCAGCTCGGGGAAGGCAGACAGGAACAATGAGCAGTTCTTC.

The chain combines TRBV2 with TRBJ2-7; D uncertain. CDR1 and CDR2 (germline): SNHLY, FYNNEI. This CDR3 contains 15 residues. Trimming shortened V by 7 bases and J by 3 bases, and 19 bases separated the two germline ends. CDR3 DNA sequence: TGTGCCAGCAAGGAGCGCCGCGAAATTTTCTACGAGCAGTACTTC. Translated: CASKERREIFYEQYF.